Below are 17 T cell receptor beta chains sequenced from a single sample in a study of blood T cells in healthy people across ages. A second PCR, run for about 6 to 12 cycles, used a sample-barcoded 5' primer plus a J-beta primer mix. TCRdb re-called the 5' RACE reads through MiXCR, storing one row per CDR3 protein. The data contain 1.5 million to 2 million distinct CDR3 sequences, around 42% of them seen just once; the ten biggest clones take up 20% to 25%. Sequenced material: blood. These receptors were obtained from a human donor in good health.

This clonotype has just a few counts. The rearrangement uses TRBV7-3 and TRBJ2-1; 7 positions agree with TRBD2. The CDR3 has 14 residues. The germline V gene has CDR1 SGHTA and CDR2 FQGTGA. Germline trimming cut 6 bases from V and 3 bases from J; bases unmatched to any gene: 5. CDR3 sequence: CASSISGDYNEQFF. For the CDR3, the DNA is TGTGCCAGCAGTATAAGCGGGGACTACAATGAGCAGTTCTTC.

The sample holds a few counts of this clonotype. The CDR3, as DNA: TGTGCCAGCAGTTTAGTCGCGGTTCACTACGAGCAGTACTTC. Its protein is CASSLVAVHYEQYF. The J gene is TRBJ2-7, the V gene TRBV28; D gene unclear. V was cut by 2 bases and J by 3 bases, with 11 bases left in between. This CDR3 contains 14 residues. Germline loops: CDR1 MDHEN, CDR2 SYDVKM. Full variable domain (remainder filled in from reference TRBV28 and TRBJ2-7): DVKVTQSSRYLVKRTGEKVFLECVQDMDHENMFWYRQDPGLGLRLIYFSYDVKMKEKGDIPEGYSVSREKKERFSLILESASTNQTSMYLCASSLVAVHYEQYFGPGTRLTVT.

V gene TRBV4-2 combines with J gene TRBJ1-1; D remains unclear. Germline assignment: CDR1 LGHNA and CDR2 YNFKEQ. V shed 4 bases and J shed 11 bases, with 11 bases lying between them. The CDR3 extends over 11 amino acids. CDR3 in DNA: TGTGCCAGCAGCCGATCAGACCTGGCTTTCTTT. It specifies CASSRSDLAFF.

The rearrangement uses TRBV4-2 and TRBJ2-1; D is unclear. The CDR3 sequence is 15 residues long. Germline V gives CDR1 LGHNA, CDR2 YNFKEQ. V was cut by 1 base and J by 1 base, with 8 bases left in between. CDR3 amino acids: CASSQVAASYNEQFF. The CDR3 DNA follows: TGTGCCAGCAGCCAAGTGGCTGCGTCCTACAATGAGCAGTTCTTC.

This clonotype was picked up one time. For the CDR3, the DNA is TGTGCCAGCAGGAGCCGGGACAGGTACACAGATACGCAGTATTTT. Translating gives CASRSRDRYTDTQYF. The chain combines TRBV2 with TRBJ2-3, with TRBD1 matching over 8 bases. V lost 6 bases, J lost 2 bases, and 7 bases stayed unmatched. The CDR3 runs to 15 residues. Per the germline V gene, CDR1 is SNHLY and CDR2 is FYNNEI.

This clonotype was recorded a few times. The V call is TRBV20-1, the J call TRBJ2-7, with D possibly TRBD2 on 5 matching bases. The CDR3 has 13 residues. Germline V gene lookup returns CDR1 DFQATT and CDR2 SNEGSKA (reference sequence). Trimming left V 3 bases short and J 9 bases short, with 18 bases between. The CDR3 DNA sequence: TGCAGTGCTAGCGCAGGACCCGGGAACTGGCAGTACTTC. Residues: CSASAGPGNWQYF.

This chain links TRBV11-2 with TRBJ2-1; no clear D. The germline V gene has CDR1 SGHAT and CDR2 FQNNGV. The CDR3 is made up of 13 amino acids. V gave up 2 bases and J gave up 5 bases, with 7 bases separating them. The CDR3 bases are TGTGCCAGCAGCTTATACGTCGACAATGAGCAGTTCTTC. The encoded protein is CASSLYVDNEQFF.

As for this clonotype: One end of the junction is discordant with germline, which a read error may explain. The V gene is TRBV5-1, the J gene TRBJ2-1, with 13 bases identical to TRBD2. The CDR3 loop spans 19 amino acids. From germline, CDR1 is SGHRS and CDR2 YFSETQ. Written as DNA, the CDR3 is TGCGCCAGCAGCTTGGTAACTAGCGGGGGGGCCAGTTCCTACAATGAGCGGTTCTTC. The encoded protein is CASSLVTSGGASSYNERFF.

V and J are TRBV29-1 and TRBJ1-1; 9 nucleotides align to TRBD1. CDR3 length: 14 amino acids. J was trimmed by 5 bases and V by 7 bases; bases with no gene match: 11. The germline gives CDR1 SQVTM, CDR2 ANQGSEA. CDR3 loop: CSAKQGAEGTEAFF. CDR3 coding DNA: TGCAGCGCCAAACAGGGGGCTGAAGGGACTGAAGCTTTCTTT.

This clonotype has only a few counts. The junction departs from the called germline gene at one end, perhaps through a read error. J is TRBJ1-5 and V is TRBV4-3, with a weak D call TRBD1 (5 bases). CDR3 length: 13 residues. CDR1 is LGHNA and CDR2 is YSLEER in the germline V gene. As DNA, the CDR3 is TGTGCCAGCAGCCAAGTGAGGGGTCAGCCCCAGCATTTT. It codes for CASSQVRGQPQHF.

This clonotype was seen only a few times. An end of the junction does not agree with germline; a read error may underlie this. CDR3: CAGSYWSDRTYEQYF. The CDR3 DNA follows: TGTGCCGGCAGTTATTGGTCTGACCGCACCTACGAGCAGTACTTC. The rearrangement joins TRBV12-3 or TRBV12-4 to TRBJ2-7; D not resolved. This CDR3 region has 15 residues.

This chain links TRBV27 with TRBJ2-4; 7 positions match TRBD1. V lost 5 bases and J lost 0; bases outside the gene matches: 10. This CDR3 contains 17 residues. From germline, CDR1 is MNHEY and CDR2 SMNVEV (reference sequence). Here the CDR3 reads CASSSHRGSLAKNIQYF. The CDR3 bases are TGTGCCAGCAGTAGCCACAGGGGATCCCTAGCCAAAAACATTCAGTACTTC.

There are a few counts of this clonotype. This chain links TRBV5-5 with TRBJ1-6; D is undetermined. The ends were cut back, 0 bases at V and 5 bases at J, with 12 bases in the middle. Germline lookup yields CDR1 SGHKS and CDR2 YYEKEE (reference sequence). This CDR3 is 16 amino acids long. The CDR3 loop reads CASSLAPGINNSPLHF. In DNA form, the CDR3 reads TGTGCCAGCAGCTTGGCCCCGGGGATAAATAATTCACCCCTCCACTTT.

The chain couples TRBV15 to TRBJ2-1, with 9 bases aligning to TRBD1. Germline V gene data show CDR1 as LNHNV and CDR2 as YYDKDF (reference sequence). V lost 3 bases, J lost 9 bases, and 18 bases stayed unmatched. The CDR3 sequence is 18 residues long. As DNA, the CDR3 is TGTGCCACCAGCAGTATCGTCCGTCACGCCCGACAGGGGGGTGAGCAGTTCTTC. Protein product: CATSSIVRHARQGGEQFF.

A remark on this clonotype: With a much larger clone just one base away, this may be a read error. As DNA, the CDR3 is TGTGCCAGCAGGGGAACTGGCTCTGGGGCCAACGTCCGGACTTTC. Encoded protein: CASRGTGSGANVRTF. The rearrangement uses TRBV6-1 and TRBJ2-6; possible D gene TRBD1, 5 bases. Germline V gives CDR1 MNHNS, CDR2 SASEGT. This CDR3 region has 15 residues.

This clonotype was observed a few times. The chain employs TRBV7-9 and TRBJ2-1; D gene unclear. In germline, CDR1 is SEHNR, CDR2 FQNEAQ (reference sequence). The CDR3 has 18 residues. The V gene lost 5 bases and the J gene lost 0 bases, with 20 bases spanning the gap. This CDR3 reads CASSDQILQLSSYNEQFF. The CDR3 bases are TGTGCCAGCAGCGACCAAATCTTACAGCTGAGCTCCTACAATGAGCAGTTCTTC.

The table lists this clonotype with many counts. CDR3 residues: CASSQDRGSYNEQFF. Written as DNA, the CDR3 is TGTGCCAGCAGCCAGGACAGAGGCTCCTACAATGAGCAGTTCTTC. The V gene is TRBV7-2, the J gene TRBJ2-1, with D tentatively TRBD1 (6 bases). V shed 5 bases and J shed 0 bases, with 11 bases lying between them. Germline V gene sequence: CDR1 SGHTA, CDR2 FQGNSA. The CDR3 spans 15 residues.